The source of this TCR beta chain is a study of blood T cell repertoires in COVID-19. Across the whole study: Samples taken during acute and convalescent COVID-19 were collected in the United States, Italy and Spain. From T cells, B-cell-depleted T cells, or PBMCs came the material, which was cDNA or gDNA.

Original processing notes: Amplification with reference gene primers provided the estimates of nucleated cell counts. The protocol was immunoSEQ multiplex PCR, while the TCRdb copy is restricted to in-frame clones and leaves out a portion. The V and J calls and clone size were taken over from that table, and D and trimming were inferred from the DNA. The top ten clones hold about 12% of a sample with hundreds of thousands of clones, around nine tenths of them seen once. The V gene end was trimmed by 4 bases and the J gene end by 2 bases; junction bases not matched to a gene: 5. Germline CDR1 is SGHRS and CDR2 is YFSETQ. This CDR3 is built from 14 residues.

V and J are TRBV5-1 and TRBJ1-1, with 7 bases identical to TRBD1. The TCR was taken from a woman aged 18-29 years who had recovered from COVID-19. Specimen: peripheral blood. The CDR3 reads CASSLWDRNTEAFF. The CDR3 nucleotides read TGCGCCAGCAGCCTTTGGGACAGAAACACTGAAGCTTTCTTT.